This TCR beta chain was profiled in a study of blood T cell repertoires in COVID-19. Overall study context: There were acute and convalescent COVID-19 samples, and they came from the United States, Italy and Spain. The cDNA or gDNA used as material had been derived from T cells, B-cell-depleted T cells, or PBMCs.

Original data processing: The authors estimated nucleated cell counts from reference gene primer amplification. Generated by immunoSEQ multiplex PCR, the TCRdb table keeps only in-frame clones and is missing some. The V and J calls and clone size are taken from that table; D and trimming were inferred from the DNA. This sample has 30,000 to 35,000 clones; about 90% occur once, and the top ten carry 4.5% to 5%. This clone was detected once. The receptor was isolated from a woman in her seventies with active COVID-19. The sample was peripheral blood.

Here the CDR3 DNA reads TGTGCCAGCAGTTTGAGTCAGTGGAGTCAGCCCCAGCATTTT. It codes for CASSLSQWSQPQHF. The rearrangement joins TRBV6-2 or TRBV6-3 to TRBJ1-5; no clear D gene. The CDR3 sequence is 14 residues long. V was pared by 4 bases and J by 6 bases, with 13 bases between. From germline, CDR1 is MNHEY and CDR2 SVGEGT.